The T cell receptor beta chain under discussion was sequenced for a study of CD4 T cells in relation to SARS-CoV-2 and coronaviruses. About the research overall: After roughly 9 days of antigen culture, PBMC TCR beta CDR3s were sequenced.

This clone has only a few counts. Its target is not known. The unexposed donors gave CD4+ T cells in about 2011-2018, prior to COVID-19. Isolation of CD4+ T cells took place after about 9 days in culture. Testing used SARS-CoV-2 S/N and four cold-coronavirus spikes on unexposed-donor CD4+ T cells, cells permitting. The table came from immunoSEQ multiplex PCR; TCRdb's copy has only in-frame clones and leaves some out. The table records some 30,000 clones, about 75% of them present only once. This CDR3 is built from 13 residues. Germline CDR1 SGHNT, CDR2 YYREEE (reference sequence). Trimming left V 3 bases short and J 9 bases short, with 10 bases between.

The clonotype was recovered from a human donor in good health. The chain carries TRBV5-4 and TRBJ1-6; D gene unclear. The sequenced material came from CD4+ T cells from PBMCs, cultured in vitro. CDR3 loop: CASSSGVGSPLHF. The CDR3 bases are TGTGCCAGCAGCTCAGGTGTGGGTTCACCCCTCCACTTT.